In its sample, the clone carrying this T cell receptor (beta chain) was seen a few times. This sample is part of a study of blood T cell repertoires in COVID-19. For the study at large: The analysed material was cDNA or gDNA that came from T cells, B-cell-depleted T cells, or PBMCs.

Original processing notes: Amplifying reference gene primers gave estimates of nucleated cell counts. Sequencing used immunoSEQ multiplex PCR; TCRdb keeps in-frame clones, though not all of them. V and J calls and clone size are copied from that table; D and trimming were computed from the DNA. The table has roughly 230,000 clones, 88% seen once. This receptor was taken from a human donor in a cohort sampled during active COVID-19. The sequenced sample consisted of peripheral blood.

The CDR3 here is CASSGDRGNVGNTIYF. The DNA of the CDR3 is TGTGCCAGCAGTGGGGACAGGGGTAACGTTGGAAACACCATATATTTT. The genes are TRBV6-1 and TRBJ1-3; TRBD1 agrees at 10 bases. There are 16 residues in the CDR3. Germline V gene sequence: CDR1 MNHNS, CDR2 SASEGT. V dropped 4 bases and J dropped 3; count of bases not matched to a gene: 6.